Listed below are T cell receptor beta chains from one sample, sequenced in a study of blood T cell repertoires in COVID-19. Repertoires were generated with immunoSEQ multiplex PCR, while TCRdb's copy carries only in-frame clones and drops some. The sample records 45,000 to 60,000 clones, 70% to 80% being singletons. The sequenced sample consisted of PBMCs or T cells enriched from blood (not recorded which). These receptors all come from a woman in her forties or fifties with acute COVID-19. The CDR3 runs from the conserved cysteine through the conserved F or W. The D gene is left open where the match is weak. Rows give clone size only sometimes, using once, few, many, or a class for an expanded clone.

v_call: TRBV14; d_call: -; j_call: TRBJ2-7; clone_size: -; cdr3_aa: CASSQGLGPYEQYF; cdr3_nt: TGTGCCAGCAGCCAAGGCCTTGGGCCCTACGAGCAGTACTTC
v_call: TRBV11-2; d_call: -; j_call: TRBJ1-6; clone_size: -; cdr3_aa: CASSPQDREPGSPLHF; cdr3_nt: TGTGCCAGCAGCCCCCAGGATAGGGAGCCAGGTTCACCCCTCCACTTT
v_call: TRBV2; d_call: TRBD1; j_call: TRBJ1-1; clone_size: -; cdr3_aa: CASSRTTGGGTEAFF; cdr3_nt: TGTGCCAGCAGTCGCACTACAGGGGGAGGGACTGAAGCTTTCTTT
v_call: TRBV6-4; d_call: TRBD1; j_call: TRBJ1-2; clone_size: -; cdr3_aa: CASIWTGGYGYTF; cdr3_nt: TGTGCCAGCATATGGACAGGGGGCTATGGCTACACCTTC
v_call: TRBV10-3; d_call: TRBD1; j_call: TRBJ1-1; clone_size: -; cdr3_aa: CAISDWDRDRFNPMNTEAFF; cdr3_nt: TGTGCCATCAGTGATTGGGACAGGGACCGATTTAATCCCATGAACACTGAAGCTTTCTTT
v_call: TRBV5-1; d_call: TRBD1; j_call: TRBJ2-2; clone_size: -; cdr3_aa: CASSFVQGVNTGELFF; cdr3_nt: TGCGCCAGCAGCTTCGTACAGGGGGTGAACACCGGGGAGCTGTTTTTT
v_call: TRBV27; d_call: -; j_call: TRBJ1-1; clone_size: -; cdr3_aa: CASSLGGPTEAFF; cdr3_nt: TGTGCCAGCAGTTTAGGAGGTCCAACTGAAGCTTTCTTT
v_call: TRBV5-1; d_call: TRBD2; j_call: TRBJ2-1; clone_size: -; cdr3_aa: CASSSGLAATYNEQFF; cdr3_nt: TGCGCCAGCAGCTCAGGACTAGCTGCTACCTACAATGAGCAGTTCTTC
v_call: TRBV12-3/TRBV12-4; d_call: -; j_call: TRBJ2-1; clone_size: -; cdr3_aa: CASRLERNEQFF; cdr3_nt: TGTGCCAGCAGGCTAGAAAGGAATGAGCAGTTCTTC
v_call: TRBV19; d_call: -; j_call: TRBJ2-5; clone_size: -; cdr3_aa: CVSMEGGAGETQYF; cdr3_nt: TGTGTCAGTATGGAGGGCGGGGCCGGGGAGACCCAGTACTTC
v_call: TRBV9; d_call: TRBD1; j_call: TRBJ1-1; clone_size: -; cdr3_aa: CASSAAGTGDSNTEAFF; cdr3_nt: TGTGCCAGCAGCGCGGCCGGGACAGGGGACTCGAACACTGAAGCTTTCTTT
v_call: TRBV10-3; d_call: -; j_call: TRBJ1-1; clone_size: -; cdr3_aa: CAISDRTYQNTEAFF; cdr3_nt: TGTGCCATCAGCGACAGGACCTATCAGAACACTGAAGCTTTCTTT
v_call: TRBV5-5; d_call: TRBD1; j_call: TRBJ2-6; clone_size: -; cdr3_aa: CASSLGEGTGGAGANVLTF; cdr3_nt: TGTGCCAGCAGCTTGGGAGAAGGGACAGGGGGCGCTGGGGCCAACGTCCTGACTTTC
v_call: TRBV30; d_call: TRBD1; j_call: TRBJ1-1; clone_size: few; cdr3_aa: CACHRGQVTEAFF; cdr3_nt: TGTGCCTGCCACAGGGGGCAGGTCACTGAAGCTTTCTTT
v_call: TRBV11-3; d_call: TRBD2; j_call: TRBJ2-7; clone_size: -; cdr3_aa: CASSLTSGGKTYEQYF; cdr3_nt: TGTGCCAGCAGCTTAACCAGCGGGGGGAAGACATACGAGCAGTACTTC
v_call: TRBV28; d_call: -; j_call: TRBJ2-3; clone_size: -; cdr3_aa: CASSPLTPGGTDTQYF; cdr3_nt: TGTGCCAGCAGTCCCTTGACCCCCGGGGGAACAGATACGCAGTATTTT
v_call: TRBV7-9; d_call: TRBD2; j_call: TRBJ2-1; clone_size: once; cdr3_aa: CASSKSGVYEQFF; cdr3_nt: TGTGCCAGCAGCAAAAGCGGGGTTTATGAGCAGTTCTTC
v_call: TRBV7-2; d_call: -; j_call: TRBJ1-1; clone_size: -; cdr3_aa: CASSTRPGNTEAFF; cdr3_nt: TGTGCCAGCAGCACCAGACCGGGGAACACTGAAGCTTTCTTT
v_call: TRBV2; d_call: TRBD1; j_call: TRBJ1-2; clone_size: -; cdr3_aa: CASKFGQGRNYGYTF; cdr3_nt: TGTGCCAGCAAATTTGGACAGGGAAGGAACTATGGCTACACCTTC
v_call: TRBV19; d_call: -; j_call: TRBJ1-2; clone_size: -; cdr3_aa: CASRQGDYGYTF; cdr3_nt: TGTGCCAGTAGACAGGGCGACTATGGCTACACCTTC
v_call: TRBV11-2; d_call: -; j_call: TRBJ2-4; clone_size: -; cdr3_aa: CASSLVWTMRNIQYF; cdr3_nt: TGTGCCAGCAGCTTAGTTTGGACTATGAGGAACATTCAGTACTTC
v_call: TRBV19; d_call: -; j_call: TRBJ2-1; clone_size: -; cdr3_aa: CASSGQVGTREQFF; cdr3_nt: TGTGCCAGTAGTGGACAGGTTGGGACTCGTGAGCAGTTCTTC
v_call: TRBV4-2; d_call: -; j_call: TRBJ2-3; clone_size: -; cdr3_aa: CASSTQAGPAVDSTQYF; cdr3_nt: TGTGCCAGCAGCACACAAGCGGGCCCCGCCGTGGATTCTACGCAGTATTTT
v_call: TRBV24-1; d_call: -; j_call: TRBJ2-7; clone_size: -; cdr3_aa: CATSDSFVHEQYF; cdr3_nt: TGTGCCACCAGTGATTCGTTTGTCCACGAGCAGTACTTC
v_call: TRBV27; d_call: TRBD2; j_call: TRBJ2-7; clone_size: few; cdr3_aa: CASRIRGGSAGEQYF; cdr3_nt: TGTGCCAGCAGGATTCGCGGGGGTTCCGCGGGCGAGCAGTACTTC
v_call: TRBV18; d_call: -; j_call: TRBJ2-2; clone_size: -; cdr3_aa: CASSPDRSYNTGELFF; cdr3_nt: TGTGCCAGCTCACCCGACAGGTCTTACAACACCGGGGAGCTGTTTTTT
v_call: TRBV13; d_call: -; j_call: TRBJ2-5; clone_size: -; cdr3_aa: CASSLGWWGGDRTYQETQYF; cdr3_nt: TGTGCCAGCAGCTTAGGGTGGTGGGGCGGCGACAGAACGTACCAAGAGACCCAGTACTTC
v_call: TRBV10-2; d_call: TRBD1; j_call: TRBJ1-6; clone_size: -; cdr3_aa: CASSGQGNSPLHF; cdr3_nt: TGCGCCAGCAGTGGACAGGGGAATTCACCCCTCCACTTT
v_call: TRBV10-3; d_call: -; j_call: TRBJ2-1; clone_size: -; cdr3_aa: CAISESTGSSYNEQFF; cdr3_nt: TGTGCCATCAGTGAGTCGACGGGAAGCTCCTACAATGAGCAGTTCTTC
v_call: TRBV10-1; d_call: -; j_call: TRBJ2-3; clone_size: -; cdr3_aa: CASSESGPGRGNTDTQYF; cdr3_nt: TGCGCCAGCAGTGAGTCTGGTCCCGGGCGGGGTAACACAGATACGCAGTATTTT
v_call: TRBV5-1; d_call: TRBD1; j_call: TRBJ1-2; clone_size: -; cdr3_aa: CASRPGGVDYGYTF; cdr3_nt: TGCGCCAGCAGACCAGGGGGCGTTGACTATGGCTACACCTTC
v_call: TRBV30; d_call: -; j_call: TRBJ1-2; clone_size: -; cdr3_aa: CASEQGNGYTF; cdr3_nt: TGTGCCTCTGAACAGGGCAATGGCTACACCTTC
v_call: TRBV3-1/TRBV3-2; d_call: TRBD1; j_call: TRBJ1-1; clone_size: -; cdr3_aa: CASSQADRGAFF; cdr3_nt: TGTGCCAGCAGCCAAGCTGACAGGGGAGCTTTCTTT
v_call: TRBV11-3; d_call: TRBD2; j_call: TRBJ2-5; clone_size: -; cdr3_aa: CASSSGGAGETQYF; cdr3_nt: TGTGCCAGCAGCAGCGGGGGGGCCGGTGAGACCCAGTACTTC
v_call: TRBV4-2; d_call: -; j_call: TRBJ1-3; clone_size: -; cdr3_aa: CASSRQGNDGNTIYF; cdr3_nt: TGTGCCAGCAGCCGTCAGGGGAACGACGGAAACACCATATATTTT